The rows below give T cell receptor beta chains drawn from one sample of a study of cytomegalovirus exposure and HLA in healthy donors. Assay used: immunoSEQ multiplex PCR; TCRdb lists only in-frame clones, some missing. The sample has over 150,000 clones; around 90% are singletons. The sample taken for sequencing was PBMCs. These receptors originate from a young woman in good health and CMV-seropositive. The CDR3 runs from the conserved cysteine through the conserved F or W. The D gene is left open where the match is weak. Some rows have no size entry. The others give once, few or many, or a class for an expanded clone.

v_gene	d_gene	abundance	j_gene	CDR3nt	CDR3aa
TRBV27	TRBD1	NA	TRBJ2-1	TGTGCCAGCAGTCCACGGGGACAGGGGGCGAGGTATGAGCAGTTCTTC	CASSPRGQGARYEQFF
TRBV19	NA	NA	TRBJ2-2	TGTGCCAGTAGTCCGACAAACCCGGGGACCGGGGAGCTGTTTTTT	CASSPTNPGTGELFF
TRBV2	NA	NA	TRBJ2-1	TGTGCCAGCAGTGGCGAGGGGGGGCATCGCGGGTCCCTCCTCAATGAGCAGTTCTTC	CASSGEGGHRGSLLNEQFF
TRBV6-5	TRBD2	NA	TRBJ2-1	TGTGCCAGTTGTGCGAGCGGGGGGGCAGGGGAGCAGTTCTTC	CASCASGGAGEQFF
TRBV7-9	NA	NA	TRBJ2-5	TGTGCCAGCAGCTTCTCTCGCGAATCCCAAGAGACCCAGTACTTC	CASSFSRESQETQYF
TRBV4-1	TRBD1	few	TRBJ2-2	TGCGCCAGCAGCCAGACAGGGTACGGGGAGCTGTTTTTT	CASSQTGYGELFF
TRBV30	TRBD2	once	TRBJ2-1	TGTGCCTGGAGTGTATCGAGACTAGCCAATGAGCAGTTCTTC	CAWSVSRLANEQFF
TRBV13	NA	once	TRBJ2-7	TGTGCCAGCAGCCTCAGGGCGGAGGAGCAGTACTTC	CASSLRAEEQYF
TRBV7-9	TRBD1	NA	TRBJ1-2	TGTGCCAGCAGCTTAGGTGACAGGGAGCTGCTTAACTATGGCTACACCTTC	CASSLGDRELLNYGYTF
TRBV30	TRBD2	NA	TRBJ2-3	TGTGCCTGGGAGACCGGGACTAGCGGGGGTGCAACAGATACGCAGTATTTT	CAWETGTSGGATDTQYF
TRBV4-1	NA	NA	TRBJ2-3	TGCGCCAGCAGCCCCAACAAAGGGGGAGATACGCAGTATTTT	CASSPNKGGDTQYF
TRBV7-9	NA	NA	TRBJ1-4	TGTGCCAGCAGTTCGAGCCAGGGGAATGAAAAACTGTTTTTT	CASSSSQGNEKLFF
TRBV12-5	NA	NA	TRBJ2-2	TGTGCTAGTGGTTTGATTACAGGGCCTAACACCGGGGAGCTGTTTTTT	CASGLITGPNTGELFF
TRBV30	TRBD2	NA	TRBJ2-1	TGTGCCTGGAGAGAGCGGGGCTCCTACAATGAGCAGTTCTTC	CAWRERGSYNEQFF
TRBV7-6	NA	NA	TRBJ2-1	TGTGCCAGCAGCTTAGCTAGTAATCCCTACAATGAGCAGTTCTTC	CASSLASNPYNEQFF
TRBV20-1	NA	NA	TRBJ1-5	TGCAGTGCTCCAGGGGTGCCCCAGCATTTT	CSAPGVPQHF
TRBV19	NA	NA	TRBJ2-3	TGTGCCAGTAGTGAAACAGGGAGCACAGATACGCAGTATTTT	CASSETGSTDTQYF
TRBV27	NA	once	TRBJ2-1	TGTGCCAGCAGTTTGGGGGGCAATGAGCAGTTCTTC	CASSLGGNEQFF
TRBV7-8	TRBD1	once	TRBJ1-5	TGTGCCAGCAGCTTAGCGGCCCAGGGGGCTTATCAGCCCCAGCATTTT	CASSLAAQGAYQPQHF